This T cell receptor beta chain was retrieved from a study of beta chain features in type 1 diabetes. This clone was counted between two and nine times. Expressed TCRB transcripts were sequenced, since all the RNA that had been isolated was reverse transcribed. Sequenced by immunoSEQ multiplex PCR; TCRdb stores in-frame clones only, minus some. The data contain approximately 40,000 clones, approximately 49% of them singletons. V dropped 4 bases and J dropped 5; count of bases not matched to a gene: 9. The CDR3 consists of 14 residues. The germline CDR1 and CDR2 sequences are GTSNPN and SVGIG (reference sequence).

The chain links TRBV30 to TRBJ2-7; TRBD1 matches at 9 bases. The clonotype originates from a woman aged 25 to 39 in good health. Sample: stem cell memory CD4+ T cells from blood. The CDR3 nucleotides read TGTGCCTGGAAATCTAACAGGGGGCGAAACGAGCAGTACTTC. Protein sequence: CAWKSNRGRNEQYF.